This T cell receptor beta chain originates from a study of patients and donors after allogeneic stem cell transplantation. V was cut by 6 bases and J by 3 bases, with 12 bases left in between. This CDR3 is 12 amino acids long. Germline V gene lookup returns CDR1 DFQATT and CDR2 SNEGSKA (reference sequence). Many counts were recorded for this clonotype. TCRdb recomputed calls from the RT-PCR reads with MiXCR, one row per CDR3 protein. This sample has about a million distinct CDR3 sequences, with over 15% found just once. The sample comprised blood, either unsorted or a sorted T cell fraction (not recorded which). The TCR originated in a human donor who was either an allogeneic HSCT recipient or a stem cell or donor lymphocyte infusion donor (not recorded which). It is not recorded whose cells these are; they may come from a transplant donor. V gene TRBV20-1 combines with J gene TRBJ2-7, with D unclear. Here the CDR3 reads CSALGDNYEQYF. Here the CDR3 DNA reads TGCAGTGCCCTAGGAGATAACTACGAGCAGTACTTC.